This T cell receptor beta chain was sequenced in a study of technical replicates of blood from several donors. Profiling relied on immunoSEQ multiplex PCR, and the TCRdb table lists in-frame clones only, not all of them. This sample carries around 83,000 clones, under 95% of them seen once, and the ten largest clones take about 0.24%. Germline CDR1 reads MDHEN; CDR2 reads SYDVKM. CDR3 length: 15 residues. The V gene end was trimmed by 5 bases and the J gene end by 5 bases; junction bases not matched to a gene: 7. The material sequenced was T cells isolated from PBMCs. The chain joins TRBV28 to TRBJ2-7; 12 nucleotides align to TRBD2. This receptor was taken from a human donor in good health. In DNA form, the CDR3 reads TGTGCCAGCAGTCTACCTAGCGGGAGGGCCCACGAGCAGTACTTC. This translates into CASSLPSGRAHEQYF.